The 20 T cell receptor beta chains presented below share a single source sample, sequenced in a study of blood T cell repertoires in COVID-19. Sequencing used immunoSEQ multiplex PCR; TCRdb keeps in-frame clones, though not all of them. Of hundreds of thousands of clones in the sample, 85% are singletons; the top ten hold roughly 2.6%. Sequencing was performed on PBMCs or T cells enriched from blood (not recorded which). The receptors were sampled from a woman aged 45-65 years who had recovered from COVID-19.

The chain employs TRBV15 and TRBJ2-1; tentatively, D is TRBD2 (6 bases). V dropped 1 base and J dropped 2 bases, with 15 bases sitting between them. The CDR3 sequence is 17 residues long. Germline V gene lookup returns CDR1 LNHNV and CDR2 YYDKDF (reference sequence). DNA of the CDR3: TGTGCCACCAGCAGAGCCAATATTGGCGGGGCCTACAATGAGCAGTTCTTC. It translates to CATSRANIGGAYNEQFF. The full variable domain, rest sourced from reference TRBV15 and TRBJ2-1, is DAMVIQNPRYQVTQFGKPVTLSCSQTLNHNVMYWYQQKSSQAPKLLFHYYDKDFNNEADTPDNFQSRRPNTSFCFLDIRSPGLGDTAMYLCATSRANIGGAYNEQFFGPGTRLTVL.

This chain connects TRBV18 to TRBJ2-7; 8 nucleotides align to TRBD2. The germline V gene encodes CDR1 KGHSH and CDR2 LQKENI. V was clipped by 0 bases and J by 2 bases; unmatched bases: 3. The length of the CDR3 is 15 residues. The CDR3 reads CASSPPGTSPYEQYF. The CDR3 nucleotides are TGTGCCAGCTCACCACCGGGGACTAGTCCCTACGAGCAGTACTTC.

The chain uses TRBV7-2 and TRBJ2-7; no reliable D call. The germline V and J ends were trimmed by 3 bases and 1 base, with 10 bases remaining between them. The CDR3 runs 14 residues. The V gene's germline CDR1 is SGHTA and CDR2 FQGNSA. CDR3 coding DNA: TGTGCCAGCAGCTTTGATGGCAGATCCTACGAGCAGTACTTC. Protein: CASSFDGRSYEQYF.

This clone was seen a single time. CDR3 DNA: TGTGCCAGCAGCTCCCCGGGGACAGGAAAGGAAAAACTGTTTTTT. It encodes CASSSPGTGKEKLFF. This chain uses TRBV6-2 or TRBV6-3 with TRBJ1-4, with 8 nucleotides matching TRBD1. CDR3 length equals 15 residues. Germline-derived CDR1 and CDR2 are MNHEY and SVGEGT. The trim removed 6 bases at V and 8 bases at J, leaving 11 bases unmatched.

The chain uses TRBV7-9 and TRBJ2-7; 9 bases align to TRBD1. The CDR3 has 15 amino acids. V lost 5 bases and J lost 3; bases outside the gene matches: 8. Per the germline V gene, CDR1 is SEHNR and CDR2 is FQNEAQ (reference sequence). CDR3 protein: CASSKGDRDNYEQYF. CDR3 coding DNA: TGTGCCAGCAGCAAAGGGGACAGGGATAACTACGAGCAGTACTTC.

The CDR3, as DNA: TGTGCCAGCAGTTACCTGGGACAGGGGGCTCTTGGCTACACCTTC. Its translation: CASSYLGQGALGYTF. V and J are TRBV6-6 and TRBJ1-2, with TRBD1 matching 12 bases. The CDR3 length is 15 residues. Trimming removed 2 bases from V and 7 bases from J; junction bases left unmatched: 5. Looked up from germline, CDR1 is MNHNY and CDR2 is SVGAGI (reference sequence).

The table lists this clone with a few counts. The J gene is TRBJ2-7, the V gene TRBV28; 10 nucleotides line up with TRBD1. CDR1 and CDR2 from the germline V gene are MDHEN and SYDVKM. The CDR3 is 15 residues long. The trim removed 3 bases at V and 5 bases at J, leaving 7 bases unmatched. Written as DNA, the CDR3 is TGTGCCAGCAGTTTGAAAATGACAGGGGGCGACGAGCAGTACTTC. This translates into CASSLKMTGGDEQYF.

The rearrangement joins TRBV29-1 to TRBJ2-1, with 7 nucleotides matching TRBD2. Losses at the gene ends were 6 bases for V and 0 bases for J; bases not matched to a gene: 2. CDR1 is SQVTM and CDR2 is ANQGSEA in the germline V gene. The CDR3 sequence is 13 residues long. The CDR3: CSVWGGSYNEQFF. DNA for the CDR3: TGCAGCGTATGGGGGGGCTCCTACAATGAGCAGTTCTTC.

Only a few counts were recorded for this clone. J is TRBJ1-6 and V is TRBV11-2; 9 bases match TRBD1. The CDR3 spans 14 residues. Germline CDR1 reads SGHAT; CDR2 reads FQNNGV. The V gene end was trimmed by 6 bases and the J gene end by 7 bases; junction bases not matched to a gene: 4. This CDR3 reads CASSIGQGNSPLHF. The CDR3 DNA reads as TGTGCCAGCAGTATCGGACAGGGGAATTCACCCCTCCACTTT.

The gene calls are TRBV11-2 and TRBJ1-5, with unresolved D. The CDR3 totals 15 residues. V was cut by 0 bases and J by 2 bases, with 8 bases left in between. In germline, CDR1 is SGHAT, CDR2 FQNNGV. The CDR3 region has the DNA TGTGCCAGCAGCTTAGACAGAGGTGGCAATCAGCCCCAGCATTTT. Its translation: CASSLDRGGNQPQHF.

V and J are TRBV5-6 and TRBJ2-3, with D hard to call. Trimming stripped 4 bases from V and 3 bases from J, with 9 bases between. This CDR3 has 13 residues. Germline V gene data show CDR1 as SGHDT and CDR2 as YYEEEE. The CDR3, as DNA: TGTGCCAGCAGCGTAGGAGTGACAGATACGCAGTATTTT. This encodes CASSVGVTDTQYF.

CDR3 loop: CASSSHAGTGYEQYF. CDR3 nucleotides: TGTGCCAGCAGTTCCCATGCCGGGACAGGATACGAGCAGTACTTC. The chain has TRBV6-2 or TRBV6-3 and TRBJ2-7; 8 positions agree with TRBD1. Unmatched junction bases numbered 9, after V lost 4 bases and J lost 4 bases. The germline V gene encodes CDR1 MNHEY and CDR2 SVGEGT. The CDR3 has 15 amino acids.

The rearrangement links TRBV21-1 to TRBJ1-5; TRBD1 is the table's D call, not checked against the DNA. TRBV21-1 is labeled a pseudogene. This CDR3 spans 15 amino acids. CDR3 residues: CATYSGTGGNQPQHF. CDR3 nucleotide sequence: TGTGCCACCTACAGCGGGACAGGGGGAAATCAGCCCCAGCATTTT.

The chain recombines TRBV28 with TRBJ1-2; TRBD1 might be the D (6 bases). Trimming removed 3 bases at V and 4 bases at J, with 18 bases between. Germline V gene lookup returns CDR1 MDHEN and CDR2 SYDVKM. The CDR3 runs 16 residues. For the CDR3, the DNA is TGTGCCAGCAGTTTGACCCCCGGGGGGCGCGTCTATGGCTACACCTTC. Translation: CASSLTPGGRVYGYTF.

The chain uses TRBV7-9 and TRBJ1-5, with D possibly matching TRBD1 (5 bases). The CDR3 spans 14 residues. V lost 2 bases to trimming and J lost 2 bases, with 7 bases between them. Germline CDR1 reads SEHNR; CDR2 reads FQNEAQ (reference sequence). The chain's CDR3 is CASSLSTGNQPQHF. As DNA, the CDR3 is TGTGCCAGCAGCTTATCGACAGGCAATCAGCCCCAGCATTTT.

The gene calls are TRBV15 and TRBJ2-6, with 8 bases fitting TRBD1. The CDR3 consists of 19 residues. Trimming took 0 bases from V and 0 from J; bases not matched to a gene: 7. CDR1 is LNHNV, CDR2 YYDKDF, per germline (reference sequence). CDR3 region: CATSREGWDRLSGANVLTF. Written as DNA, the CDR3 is TGTGCCACCAGCAGAGAGGGTTGGGACAGGCTCTCTGGGGCCAACGTCCTGACTTTC.

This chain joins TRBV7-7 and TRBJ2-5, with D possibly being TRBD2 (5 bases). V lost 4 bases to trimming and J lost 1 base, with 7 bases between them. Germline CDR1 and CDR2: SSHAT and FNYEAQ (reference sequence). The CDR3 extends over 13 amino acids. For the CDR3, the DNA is TGTGCCAGCAGCTGGAGGACCCAAGAGACCCAGTACTTC. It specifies CASSWRTQETQYF.

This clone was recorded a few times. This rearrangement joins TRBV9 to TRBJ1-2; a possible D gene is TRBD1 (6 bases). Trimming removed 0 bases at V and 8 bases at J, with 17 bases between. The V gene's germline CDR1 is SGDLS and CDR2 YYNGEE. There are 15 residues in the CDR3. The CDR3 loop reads CASSVDTGLRWGYTF. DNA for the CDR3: TGTGCCAGCAGCGTAGATACAGGGCTTCGTTGGGGCTACACCTTC.

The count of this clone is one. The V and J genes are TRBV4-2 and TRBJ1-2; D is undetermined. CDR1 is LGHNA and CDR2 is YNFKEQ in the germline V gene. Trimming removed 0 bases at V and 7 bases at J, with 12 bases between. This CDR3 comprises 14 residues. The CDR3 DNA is TGTGCCAGCAGCCAAGATCGGTCGGTCTTTGGCTACACCTTC. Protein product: CASSQDRSVFGYTF.

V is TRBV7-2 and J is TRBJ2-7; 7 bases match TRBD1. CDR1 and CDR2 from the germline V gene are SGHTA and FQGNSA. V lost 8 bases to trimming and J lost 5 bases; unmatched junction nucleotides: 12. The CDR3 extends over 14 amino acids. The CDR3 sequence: CASGGRTGLNEQYF. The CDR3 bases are TGTGCCAGCGGCGGGCGGACAGGTCTAAACGAGCAGTACTTC. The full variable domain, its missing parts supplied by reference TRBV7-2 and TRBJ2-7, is GAGVSQSPSNKVTEKGKDVELRCDPISGHTALYWYRQSLGQGLEFLIYFQGNSAPDKSGLPSDRFSAERTGGSVSTLTIQRTQQEDSAVYLCASGGRTGLNEQYFGPGTRLTVT.